This entry is about one T cell receptor (beta chain). What it binds is unknown. This entry comes from a study of cytomegalovirus exposure and HLA in healthy donors. In germline, CDR1 is MNHEY, CDR2 SVGAGI. The germline V and J ends were trimmed by 3 bases and 0 bases, with 11 bases remaining between them. The CDR3 is 15 amino acids. Regarding the study as a whole: Among TCR beta chains of equal frequency, HLA-associated ones were more clonally expanded in a later analysis. The productive fraction for most TCR beta V segments was about 90% or about 30% in an earlier analysis. TCR beta V- and J-gene trimming, according to a later analysis, was linked to a missense DCLRE1C variant.

PCR was performed using 60 Vbeta and 13 Jbeta primers. Sequencing used immunoSEQ multiplex PCR; TCRdb keeps in-frame clones, though not all of them. The table includes roughly 180,000 clones, 85% detected once. This receptor was taken from a boy younger than 10 in good health and CMV-seronegative. The J gene is TRBJ1-1, the V gene TRBV6-5; D possibly corresponds to TRBD1 (5 bases). Sequenced sample: PBMCs. The CDR3 coding sequence is TGTGCCAGCAGTTATTCGACAGCGATGAACACTGAAGCTTTCTTT. It yields the protein CASSYSTAMNTEAFF.